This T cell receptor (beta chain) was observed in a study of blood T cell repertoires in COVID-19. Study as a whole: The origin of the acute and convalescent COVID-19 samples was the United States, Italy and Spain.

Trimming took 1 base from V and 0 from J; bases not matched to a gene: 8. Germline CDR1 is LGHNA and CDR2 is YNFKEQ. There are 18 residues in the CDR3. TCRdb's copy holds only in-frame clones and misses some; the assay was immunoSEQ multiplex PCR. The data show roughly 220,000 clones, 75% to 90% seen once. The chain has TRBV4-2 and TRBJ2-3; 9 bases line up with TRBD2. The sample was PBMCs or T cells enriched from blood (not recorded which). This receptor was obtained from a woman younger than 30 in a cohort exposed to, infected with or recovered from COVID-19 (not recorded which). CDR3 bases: TGTGCCAGCAGCCAAGGCAACACGGGACTAGCTAGCACAGATACGCAGTATTTT. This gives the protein CASSQGNTGLASTDTQYF.